The 25 T cell receptor beta chains below all came from one sample that was sequenced in a study of cytomegalovirus exposure and HLA in healthy donors. PCR used 60 Vbeta primers and 13 Jbeta primers. Method: immunoSEQ multiplex PCR; TCRdb's copy keeps in-frame clones and lacks some. Seen here are some 120,000 clones, 76% observed once, and the top ten hold approximately 2%. Material: PBMCs. The receptors derive from a man aged 50 to 60 in good health and CMV-seronegative.

CDR3 in amino acids: CASSPDREVDEQFF. CDR3 DNA sequence: TGCGCCAGCAGTCCTGACAGGGAGGTTGATGAGCAGTTCTTC. V and J are TRBV5-1 and TRBJ2-1; a possible D gene is TRBD1 (7 bases). From germline, CDR1 is SGHRS and CDR2 YFSETQ. V was clipped by 5 bases and J by 8 bases, with 17 bases between them. The CDR3 runs 14 residues.

This clone has just a few counts. The CDR3 sequence: CASSDDRGGNQPQHF. As DNA, the CDR3 is TGTGCCAGCAGTGACGACAGGGGTGGCAATCAGCCCCAGCATTTT. This chain links TRBV6-1 with TRBJ1-5; 8 positions agree with TRBD1. Germline V gene data show CDR1 as MNHNS and CDR2 as SASEGT. This CDR3 is built from 15 residues. The ends lost 3 bases at V and 2 bases at J; junction bases unmatched: 3.

The chain is built from TRBV7-9 and TRBJ1-2; tentatively, D is TRBD1 (6 bases). The germline CDR1 and CDR2 sequences are SEHNR and FQNEAQ (reference sequence). The CDR3 is 14 amino acids. Trimming pared 1 base from V and 8 bases from J, leaving 14 bases between. The CDR3 DNA follows: TGTGCCAGCAGCTTAGTTTCAGGGGAGATCGGCTACACCTTC. It codes for CASSLVSGEIGYTF. Full variable domain (missing parts from reference TRBV7-9 and TRBJ1-2): DTGVSQNPRHKITKRGQNVTFRCDPISEHNRLYWYRQTLGQGPEFLTYFQNEAQLEKSRLLSDRFSAERPKGSFSTLEIQRTEQGDSAMYLCASSLVSGEIGYTFGSGTRLTVV.

The J gene is TRBJ1-1, the V gene TRBV28; D remains unclear. The CDR3 runs to 13 residues. Germline lookup yields CDR1 MDHEN and CDR2 SYDVKM. The germline V and J ends were trimmed by 5 bases and 0 bases, with 7 bases remaining between them. This chain's CDR3 is CASSRYLNTEAFF. The CDR3 coding sequence is TGTGCCAGCAGTCGCTATTTGAACACTGAAGCTTTCTTT.

The CDR3 DNA is TGTGCCAGCAGCCTCTTCGGGGCAGATACGCAGTATTTT. Its protein product is CASSLFGADTQYF. This sequence joins TRBV11-1 and TRBJ2-3; D is possibly TRBD2 (5 bases). V gave up 5 bases and J gave up 4 bases, with 10 bases separating them. The CDR3 spans 13 residues. Germline CDR1 and CDR2: SGHAT and FQDESV (reference sequence).

DNA for the CDR3: TGTGCCAGCTCTCCGGAGAACGGAAACACCGGGGAGCTGTTTTTT. It codes for CASSPENGNTGELFF. V gene TRBV18 combines with J gene TRBJ2-2, with D uncertain. V dropped 6 bases and J dropped 2 bases, with 13 bases sitting between them. The germline V gene has CDR1 KGHSH and CDR2 LQKENI. The CDR3 consists of 15 residues.

This chain links TRBV5-6 with TRBJ1-5, with 9 positions matching TRBD1. Germline CDR1 is SGHDT and CDR2 is YYEEEE. The CDR3 is made up of 14 amino acids. With 4 bases clipped from V and 6 bases from J, the junction kept 5 bases outside the gene matches. CDR3 region: CASSPGTGIQPQHF. CDR3 DNA sequence: TGTGCCAGCAGCCCCGGGACAGGGATTCAGCCCCAGCATTTT. Drawing the rest from reference TRBV5-6 and TRBJ1-5, the complete variable domain is DAGVTQSPTHLIKTRGQQVTLRCSPKSGHDTVSWYQQALGQGPQFIFQYYEEEERQRGNFPDRFSGHQFPNYSSELNVNALLLGDSALYLCASSPGTGIQPQHFGDGTRLSIL.

This clone has just a few counts. This chain joins TRBV5-4 and TRBJ2-3, with D tentatively TRBD2 (6 bases). This CDR3 has 14 amino acids. Germline V CDR1 and CDR2: SGHNT, YYREEE (reference sequence). Deletions cut 6 bases from V and 3 bases from J, with 14 bases between. The CDR3 spells CASTWDSRTDTQYF. For the CDR3, the DNA is TGTGCCAGCACCTGGGACTCCCGGACAGATACGCAGTATTTT.

V and J are TRBV28 and TRBJ2-2, with 11 bases lining up with TRBD1. The CDR3 extends over 15 amino acids. The ends lost 6 bases at V and 6 bases at J; junction bases unmatched: 6. CDR1 is MDHEN, CDR2 SYDVKM, per germline. CDR3 nucleotide sequence: TGTGCCAGCAGCTTCGGACAGGGGGCCCCCGGGGAGCTGTTTTTT. It codes for CASSFGQGAPGELFF.

The chain links TRBV5-5 to TRBJ2-1; TRBD2 is a possible D gene (6 bases). Germline CDR1 reads SGHKS; CDR2 reads YYEKEE (reference sequence). The CDR3 is 13 amino acids. V lost 4 bases, J lost 8 bases, and 13 bases lay in between. The CDR3 sequence: CASSGLATDEQFF. The CDR3 DNA is TGTGCCAGCAGCGGTCTAGCGACAGATGAGCAGTTCTTC.

The V and J genes are TRBV29-1 and TRBJ1-5; D may be TRBD1 (5 bases). This CDR3 has 13 amino acids. The germline CDR1 and CDR2 sequences are SQVTM and ANQGSEA. Trimming removed 6 bases from V and 2 bases from J, with 11 bases in between. CDR3 nucleotides: TGCAGCGTGGGGGGAGTGGGCAATCAGCCCCAGCATTTT. Protein product: CSVGGVGNQPQHF.

The CDR3 is CASSFSGGGSDTQYF. The CDR3 nucleotides are TGTGCCAGCAGCTTTAGCGGGGGTGGGTCAGATACGCAGTATTTT. The chain uses TRBV7-3 and TRBJ2-3, with 9 bases fitting TRBD2. The CDR3 spans 15 residues. The germline gives CDR1 SGHTA, CDR2 FQGTGA. J gave up 4 bases and V 3 bases, and 5 bases lay outside the gene matches.

The V call is TRBV6-5, the J call TRBJ1-1; D not certain. Looked up from germline, CDR1 is MNHEY and CDR2 is SVGAGI. Trimming left V 6 bases short and J 3 bases short, with 11 bases between. The CDR3 has 13 amino acids. The CDR3 region is CASRKSEYTEAFF. DNA of the CDR3: TGTGCCAGCAGAAAGAGCGAGTACACTGAAGCTTTCTTT.

The rearrangement links TRBV6-6 to TRBJ2-3; 12 positions match TRBD2. The junction had 5 bases not matched to a gene; V was cut back by 6 bases and J by 4 bases. The CDR3 runs to 15 residues. Per the germline V gene, CDR1 is MNHNY and CDR2 is SVGAGI (reference sequence). This CDR3 is CASSRTSGDADTQYF. As DNA, the CDR3 is TGTGCCAGCAGCCGGACTAGCGGGGACGCAGATACGCAGTATTTT.

This rearrangement joins TRBV10-3 to TRBJ2-3; 9 bases align to TRBD2. CDR3 length equals 14 residues. V gave up 11 bases and J gave up 2 bases; unmatched junction bases: 8. Per the germline V gene, CDR1 is ENHRY and CDR2 is SYGVKD. The CDR3 spells CAAKASGATDTQYF. Here the CDR3 DNA reads TGTGCCGCAAAGGCTAGCGGGGCCACAGATACGCAGTATTTT.

The chain links TRBV7-2 to TRBJ2-5, with 10 bases fitting TRBD2. V was pared by 5 bases and J by 5 bases, with 5 bases of the junction left unmatched. Germline V gives CDR1 SGHTA, CDR2 FQGNSA. This CDR3 comprises 14 residues. CDR3 nucleotide sequence: TGTGCCAGCAGCCCTACTAGCGGGGCTGAGACCCAGTACTTC. This sequence encodes CASSPTSGAETQYF.

This chain connects TRBV5-1 to TRBJ2-2; D is undetermined. Trimming shortened V by 0 bases and J by 0 bases, and 3 bases separated the two germline ends. In germline, CDR1 is SGHRS, CDR2 YFSETQ. The CDR3 covers 14 residues. The CDR3 DNA is TGCGCCAGCAGCTTGGTAGCGAACACCGGGGAGCTGTTTTTT. Translating it yields CASSLVANTGELFF.

The chain recombines TRBV5-8 with TRBJ1-5; D remains unclear. V was trimmed by 3 bases and J by 0 bases, leaving 16 bases between them. The CDR3 is 17 residues long. CDR1 SGHTS and CDR2 YDEGEE come from the germline V gene. DNA of the CDR3: TGTGCCAGCAGCTGGTCGGGCGGGGTAGGTAGCAATCAGCCCCAGCATTTT. Its protein is CASSWSGGVGSNQPQHF.

The chain is built from TRBV7-9 and TRBJ1-6; 7 nucleotides line up with TRBD1. The CDR3 sequence is 17 residues long. Trimming at V came to 5 bases and at J to 4 bases, leaving 11 bases not matched to a gene. CDR1 is SEHNR, CDR2 FQNEAQ, per germline (reference sequence). The CDR3 reads CASSPAGGTAYNSPLHF. DNA of the CDR3: TGTGCCAGCAGCCCGGCTGGCGGGACAGCATATAATTCACCCCTCCACTTT.

The CDR3 is CASSEGRQGVYGYTF. In DNA form, the CDR3 reads TGTGCCAGCAGTGAAGGGCGACAGGGGGTCTATGGCTACACCTTC. V is TRBV6-1 and J is TRBJ1-2, with 9 bases identical to TRBD1. The ends lost 1 base at V and 4 bases at J; junction bases unmatched: 4. The CDR3 is 15 amino acids. Germline V lookup: CDR1 MNHNS, CDR2 SASEGT.

This clone appeared a single time. The V gene is TRBV7-8, the J gene TRBJ1-3; 8 nucleotides agree with TRBD1. CDR3 length: 14 residues. V lost 5 bases to trimming and J lost 3 bases; unmatched junction nucleotides: 3. CDR1 and CDR2 from the germline V gene are SGHVS and FQNEAQ. The CDR3 loop is CASSVDRGGNTIYF. CDR3 coding DNA: TGTGCCAGCAGCGTCGACAGGGGTGGAAACACCATATATTTT.

The rearrangement links TRBV7-9 to TRBJ2-4; maybe TRBD1 (5 bases). Germline assignment: CDR1 SEHNR and CDR2 FQNEAQ (reference sequence). Trimming pared 1 base from V and 0 bases from J, leaving 7 bases between. This CDR3 has 15 residues. CDR3 in DNA: TGTGCCAGCAGCTTAGGACAGCTAGCCAAAAACATTCAGTACTTC. Protein sequence: CASSLGQLAKNIQYF.

This chain connects TRBV28 to TRBJ2-2; D call uncertain. V was trimmed by 5 bases and J by 9 bases, leaving 4 bases between them. The CDR3 contains 10 residues. Germline CDR1 reads MDHEN; CDR2 reads SYDVKM. CDR3 in DNA: TGTGCCAGCAGTAGCAGGGAGCTGTTTTTT. Amino acid sequence: CASSSRELFF.

The chain has TRBV7-2 and TRBJ2-3, with D perhaps matching TRBD2 (7 bases). V dropped 6 bases and J dropped 5 bases, with 18 bases sitting between them. CDR1 is SGHTA and CDR2 is FQGNSA in the germline V gene. This CDR3 has 15 amino acids. The CDR3 loop reads CASSPLGGAGDTQYF. In DNA form, the CDR3 reads TGTGCCAGCAGTCCCCTTGGGGGGGCGGGAGATACGCAGTATTTT.

This chain uses TRBV5-1 with TRBJ2-3; D might be TRBD1 (5 bases). In germline, CDR1 is SGHRS, CDR2 YFSETQ. The CDR3 spans 16 residues. Trimming pared 0 bases from V and 4 bases from J, leaving 15 bases between. Here the CDR3 DNA reads TGCGCCAGCAGCTTGGTTCAGGGATCCGTCCCAGATACGCAGTATTTT. It is translated as CASSLVQGSVPDTQYF.